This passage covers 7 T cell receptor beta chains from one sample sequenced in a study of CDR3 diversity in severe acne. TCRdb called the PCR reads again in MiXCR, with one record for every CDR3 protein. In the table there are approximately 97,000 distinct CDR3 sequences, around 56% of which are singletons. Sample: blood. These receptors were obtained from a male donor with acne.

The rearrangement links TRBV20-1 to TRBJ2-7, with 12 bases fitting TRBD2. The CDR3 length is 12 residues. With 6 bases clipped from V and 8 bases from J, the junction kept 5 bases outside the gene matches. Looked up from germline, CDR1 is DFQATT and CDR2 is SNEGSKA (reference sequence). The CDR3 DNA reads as TGCAGTGCAAGACTAGCGGGAGTTAAGCAGTACTTC. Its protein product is CSARLAGVKQYF.

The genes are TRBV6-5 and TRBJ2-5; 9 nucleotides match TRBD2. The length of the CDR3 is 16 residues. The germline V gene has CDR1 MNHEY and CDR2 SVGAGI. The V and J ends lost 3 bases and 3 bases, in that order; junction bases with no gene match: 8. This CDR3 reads CASSYARAGGEETQYF. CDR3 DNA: TGTGCCAGCAGTTATGCCAGAGCGGGAGGTGAAGAGACCCAGTACTTC.

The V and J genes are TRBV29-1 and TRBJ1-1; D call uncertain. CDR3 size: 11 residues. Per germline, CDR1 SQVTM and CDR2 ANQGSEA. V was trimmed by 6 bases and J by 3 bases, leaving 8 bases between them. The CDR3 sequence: CSVGRDTEAFF. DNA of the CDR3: TGCAGCGTGGGGAGGGACACTGAAGCTTTCTTT.

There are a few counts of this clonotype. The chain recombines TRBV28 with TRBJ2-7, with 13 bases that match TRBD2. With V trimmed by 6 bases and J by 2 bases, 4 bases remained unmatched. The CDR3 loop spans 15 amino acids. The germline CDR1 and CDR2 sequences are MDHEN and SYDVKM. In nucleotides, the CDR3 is TGTGCCAGCAGATTTACTAGCGGGAGGGCCTACGAGCAGTACTTC. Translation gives CASRFTSGRAYEQYF.

The CDR3 protein is CASSGAWQTQETQYF. The CDR3 nucleotides are TGTGCCAGCTCCGGGGCGTGGCAGACCCAAGAGACCCAGTACTTC. The rearrangement links TRBV6-1 to TRBJ2-5, with D perhaps being TRBD1 or TRBD2 (5 bases each). Germline assignment: CDR1 MNHNS and CDR2 SASEGT. The ends were cut back, 8 bases at V and 1 base at J, with 17 bases in the middle. CDR3 length: 15 residues.

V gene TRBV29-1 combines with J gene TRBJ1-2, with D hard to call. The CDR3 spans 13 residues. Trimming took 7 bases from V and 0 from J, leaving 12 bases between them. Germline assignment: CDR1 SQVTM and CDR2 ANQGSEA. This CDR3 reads CSAPFSTNYGYTF. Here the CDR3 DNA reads TGCAGCGCACCCTTTTCCACTAACTATGGCTACACCTTC.

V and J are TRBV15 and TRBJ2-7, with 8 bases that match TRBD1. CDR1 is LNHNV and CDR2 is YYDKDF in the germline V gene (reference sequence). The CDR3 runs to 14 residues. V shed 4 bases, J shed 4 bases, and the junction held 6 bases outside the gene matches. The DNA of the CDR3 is TGTGCCACCAGCACTCGGGACAGGCAATACGAGCAGTACTTC. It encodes CATSTRDRQYEQYF.